These 7 T cell receptor beta chains were sequenced from one sample in a study of T-cell reconstitution after alpha-beta-depleted transplantation in children. The library targeted TCRbeta and was prepared with unique molecular identifiers. TCRdb re-called the PCR reads through MiXCR, storing one row per CDR3 protein. In the table there are 200,000 to 300,000 distinct CDR3 sequences, around 12% of which are singletons. The input for sequencing was PBMCs from the stem cell graft donor, taken from the stem cell graft. All receptors come from a human donor who donated a stem cell graft to a child with acute lymphoblastic leukemia.

This clonotype was seen many times. The J gene is TRBJ2-5, the V gene TRBV3-1; 8 positions agree with TRBD2. This CDR3 spans 18 amino acids. V trimming: 0 bases; J trimming: 5 bases; junction bases outside the gene matches: 14. Germline V lookup: CDR1 LGHDT, CDR2 YNNKEL (reference sequence). In nucleotides, the CDR3 is TGTGCCAGCAGCCAAGAGTTTTTTGGAGCGGGGGCCCGTGAGACCCAGTACTTC. Translation: CASSQEFFGAGARETQYF.

Concerning this clonotype itself: A much larger clone differs by one base, so this may be a read error. The chain has TRBV20-1 and TRBJ2-1, with a tentative D call TRBD2 (5 bases). V was pared by 1 base and J by 5 bases, with 12 bases between. The germline V gene encodes CDR1 DFQATT and CDR2 SNEGSKA (reference sequence). The CDR3 covers 14 residues. CDR3 sequence: CSARGRGFDNEQFF. Here the CDR3 DNA reads TGCAGTGCTAGAGGTCGCGGGTTCGACAATGAGCAGTTCTTC.

This clonotype appeared many times. The CDR3 is CASSFTGGTTDTQYF. The CDR3, as DNA: TGCGCCAGCAGCTTCACAGGGGGAACCACAGATACGCAGTATTTT. This rearrangement joins TRBV5-1 to TRBJ2-3; 8 bases match TRBD1. V gave up 2 bases and J gave up 2 bases; unmatched junction bases: 4. Germline V lookup: CDR1 SGHRS, CDR2 YFSETQ. The length of the CDR3 is 15 residues.

This chain joins TRBV30 and TRBJ1-2, with TRBD1 matching over 8 bases. The germline gives CDR1 GTSNPN, CDR2 SVGIG (reference sequence). V lost 0 bases and J lost 9; bases outside the gene matches: 12. The CDR3 has 15 amino acids. CDR3 nucleotides: TGTGCCTGGAGTGTAACGGGGACAGGCCTGGGGAGCTACACCTTC. It yields the protein CAWSVTGTGLGSYTF. Together with reference TRBV30 and TRBJ1-2, the CDR3 gives the full variable domain: SQTIHQWPATLVQPVGSPLSLECTVEGTSNPNLYWYRQAAGRGLQLLFYSVGIGQISSEVPQNLSASRPQDRQFILSSKKLLLSDSGFYLCAWSVTGTGLGSYTFGSGTRLTVV.

This clonotype has at least ten counts. The chain is built from TRBV7-2 and TRBJ2-5; D perhaps matches TRBD1 (6 bases). V lost 3 bases, J lost 5 bases, and 13 bases lay in between. CDR3 length equals 14 residues. Germline V CDR1 and CDR2: SGHTA, FQGNSA. CDR3 nucleotide sequence: TGTGCCAGCAGCTTCGGCAGGGGAAGTGAGACCCAGTACTTC. It translates to CASSFGRGSETQYF.

This clonotype turned up a few times. This chain joins TRBV30 and TRBJ1-1, with D possibly being TRBD1 (5 bases). Trimming removed 6 bases from V and 5 bases from J, with 13 bases in between. Germline CDR1 is GTSNPN and CDR2 is SVGIG (reference sequence). This CDR3 contains 12 residues. CDR3 protein: CACLDEGTEAFF. CDR3 DNA sequence: TGTGCCTGTCTAGACGAGGGGACTGAAGCTTTCTTT.

The sample holds many counts of this clonotype. The rearrangement links TRBV20-1 to TRBJ2-7, with 10 bases aligning to TRBD2. The germline CDR1 and CDR2 sequences are DFQATT and SNEGSKA (reference sequence). With V trimmed by 0 bases and J by 4 bases, 6 bases remained unmatched. This CDR3 is built from 15 residues. CDR3 DNA sequence: TGCAGTGCTAGAGATGGGTTAGCGGGAGGTTACGAGCAGTACTTC. Protein product: CSARDGLAGGYEQYF.